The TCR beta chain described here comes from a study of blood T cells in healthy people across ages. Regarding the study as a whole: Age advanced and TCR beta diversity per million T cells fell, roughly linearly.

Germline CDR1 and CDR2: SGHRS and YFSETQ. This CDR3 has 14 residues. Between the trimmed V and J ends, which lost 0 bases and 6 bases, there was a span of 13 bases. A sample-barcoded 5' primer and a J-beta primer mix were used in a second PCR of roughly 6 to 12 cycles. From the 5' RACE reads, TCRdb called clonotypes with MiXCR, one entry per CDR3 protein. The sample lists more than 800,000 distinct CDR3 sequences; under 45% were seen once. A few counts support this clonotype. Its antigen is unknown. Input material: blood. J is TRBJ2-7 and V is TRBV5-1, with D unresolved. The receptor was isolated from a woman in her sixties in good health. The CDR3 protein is CASSLAAKGSEQYF. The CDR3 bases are TGCGCCAGCAGCTTGGCCGCGAAGGGCAGCGAGCAGTACTTC.